These 9 T cell receptor beta chains were sequenced from one sample in a study of blood T cell repertoires in COVID-19. The assay was immunoSEQ multiplex PCR, and TCRdb's table has in-frame clones only and misses some. The table lists 250,000 to 300,000 clones, 80% to 85% of them singletons. The sample taken for sequencing was peripheral blood. Source of these receptors: a woman in her fifties or sixties with active or convalescent COVID-19.

CDR3 sequence reads: CASSLIYRGANTEAFF. The CDR3 DNA is TGCGCCAGCAGCTTGATTTACAGGGGGGCGAACACTGAAGCTTTCTTT. The rearrangement uses TRBV5-1 and TRBJ1-1, with TRBD1 matching 8 bases. The CDR3 length is 16 residues. Germline CDR1 and CDR2: SGHRS and YFSETQ. The trim removed 1 base at V and 1 base at J, leaving 6 bases unmatched.

This clone has just one count. The genes are TRBV5-4 and TRBJ1-1; no reliable D call. V was clipped by 1 base and J by 3 bases, with 13 bases between them. Germline assignment: CDR1 SGHNT and CDR2 YYREEE (reference sequence). The CDR3 spans 15 residues. CDR3 amino acids: CASSLSGKLDTEAFF. CDR3 in DNA: TGTGCCAGCAGCTTGTCAGGAAAGTTGGACACTGAAGCTTTCTTT.

This sequence joins TRBV11-3 and TRBJ2-2; TRBD2 matches at 7 bases. Per the germline V gene, CDR1 is SGHNT and CDR2 is YENEEA. CDR3 size: 16 residues. Trimming at V came to 6 bases and at J to 2 bases, leaving 9 bases not matched to a gene. This CDR3 reads CASRPGSGVNTGELFF. Here the CDR3 DNA reads TGTGCCAGCAGACCCGGCAGCGGGGTCAACACCGGGGAGCTGTTTTTT.

The chain recombines TRBV11-2 with TRBJ2-2; 10 bases line up with TRBD1. The V gene end was trimmed by 5 bases and the J gene end by 5 bases; junction bases not matched to a gene: 8. This CDR3 comprises 16 residues. Germline CDR1 reads SGHAT; CDR2 reads FQNNGV. The CDR3 is CASSLRDRGKTGELFF. CDR3 nucleotide sequence: TGTGCCAGCAGCCTCCGGGACAGGGGAAAAACCGGGGAGCTGTTTTTT.

The chain is built from TRBV3-1 (or the pseudogene TRBV3-2) and TRBJ1-5; D is unclear. The CDR3 covers 13 residues. Germline lookup yields CDR1 LGHDT and CDR2 YNNKEL (reference sequence). Trimming took 0 bases from V and 6 from J, leaving 6 bases between them. As DNA, the CDR3 is TGTGCCAGCAGCCAAGACGGTGCTCAGCCCCAGCATTTT. The encoded protein is CASSQDGAQPQHF.

The chain has TRBV6-2 or TRBV6-3 and TRBJ2-7, with D maybe TRBD2 (6 bases). V lost 4 bases and J lost 6, with 28 bases in between. Germline V lookup: CDR1 MNHEY, CDR2 SVGEGT. The CDR3 covers 18 residues. CDR3 residues: CASSSKGRRENHPTEQYF. The CDR3 DNA reads as TGTGCCAGCAGTTCCAAGGGGAGGCGGGAAAACCATCCGACCGAGCAGTACTTC.

The chain couples TRBV9 to TRBJ1-6, with 7 bases matching TRBD1. Germline V gene lookup returns CDR1 SGDLS and CDR2 YYNGEE. V gave up 4 bases and J gave up 6 bases; unmatched junction bases: 10. The CDR3 runs 16 residues. DNA of the CDR3: TGTGCCAGCAGCCCATACGGGGGACAGAGTAATTCACCCCTCCACTTT. Protein: CASSPYGGQSNSPLHF.

The DNA for the CDR3 is TGTGCCATCTCCGGGACAGCTACGAACACCGGGGAGCTGTTTTTT. It is translated as CAISGTATNTGELFF. The chain is built from TRBV10-3 and TRBJ2-2; 7 bases map to TRBD1. The CDR3 runs 15 residues. Per the germline V gene, CDR1 is ENHRY and CDR2 is SYGVKD. V shed 8 bases, J shed 0 bases, and the junction held 6 bases outside the gene matches.

In DNA, the CDR3 is TGTGCCAGCAGCTTCGGGAGGGGGCTATACACCGGGGAGCTGTTTTTT. This translates into CASSFGRGLYTGELFF. The V and J genes are TRBV11-3 and TRBJ2-2; D might be TRBD2 (8 bases). The CDR3 covers 16 residues. The V gene's germline CDR1 is SGHNT and CDR2 YENEEA. V was trimmed by 3 bases and J by 3 bases, leaving 14 bases between them.